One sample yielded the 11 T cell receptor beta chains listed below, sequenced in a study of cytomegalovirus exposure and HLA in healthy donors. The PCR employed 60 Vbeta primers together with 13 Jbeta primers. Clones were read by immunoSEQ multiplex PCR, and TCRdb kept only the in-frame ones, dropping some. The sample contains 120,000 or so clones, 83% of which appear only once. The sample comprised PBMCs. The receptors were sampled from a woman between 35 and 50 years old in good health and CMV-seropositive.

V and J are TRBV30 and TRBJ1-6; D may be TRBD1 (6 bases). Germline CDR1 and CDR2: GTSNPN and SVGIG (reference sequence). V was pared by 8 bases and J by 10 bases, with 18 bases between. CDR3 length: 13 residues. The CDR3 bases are TGTGCCGGGGACACAGGGTTACGGTCACCCCTCCACTTT. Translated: CAGDTGLRSPLHF.

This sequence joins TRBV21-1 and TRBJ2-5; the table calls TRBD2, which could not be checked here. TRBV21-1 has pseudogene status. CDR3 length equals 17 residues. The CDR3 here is CASSRVQADRRGGTQYF. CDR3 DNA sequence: TGTGCCAGCAGTAGGGTTCAGGCAGACCGTAGGGGGGGGACCCAGTACTTC.

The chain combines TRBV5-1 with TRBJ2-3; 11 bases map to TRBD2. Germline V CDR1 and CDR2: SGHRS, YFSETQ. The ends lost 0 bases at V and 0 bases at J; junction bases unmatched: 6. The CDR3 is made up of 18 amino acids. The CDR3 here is CASSLGLAGGPSTDTQYF. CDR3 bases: TGCGCCAGCAGCTTGGGTCTAGCGGGGGGCCCTAGCACAGATACGCAGTATTTT.

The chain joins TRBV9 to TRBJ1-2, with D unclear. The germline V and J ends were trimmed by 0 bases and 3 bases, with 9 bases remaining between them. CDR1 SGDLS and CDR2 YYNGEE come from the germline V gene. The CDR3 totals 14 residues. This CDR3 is CASSVGAEDYGYTF. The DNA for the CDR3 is TGTGCCAGCAGCGTAGGCGCCGAGGACTATGGCTACACCTTC.

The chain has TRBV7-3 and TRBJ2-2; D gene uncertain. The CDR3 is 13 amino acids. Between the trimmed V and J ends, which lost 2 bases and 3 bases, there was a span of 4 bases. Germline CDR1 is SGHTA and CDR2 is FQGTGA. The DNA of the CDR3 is TGTGCCAGCAGCTTATCCGACACCGGGGAGCTGTTTTTT. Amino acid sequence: CASSLSDTGELFF.

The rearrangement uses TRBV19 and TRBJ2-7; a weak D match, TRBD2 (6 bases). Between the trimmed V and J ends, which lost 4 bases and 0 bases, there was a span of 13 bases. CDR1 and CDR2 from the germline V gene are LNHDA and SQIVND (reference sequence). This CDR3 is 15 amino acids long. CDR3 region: CASSRGVFGSYEQYF. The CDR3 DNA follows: TGTGCCAGTAGTAGGGGGGTTTTCGGCTCCTACGAGCAGTACTTC.

CDR3 sequence: CAISDPSGESPYEQYF. CDR3 in DNA: TGTGCCATCAGTGACCCCAGTGGGGAGTCTCCCTACGAGCAGTACTTC. The V gene is TRBV10-3, the J gene TRBJ2-7, with TRBD2 as a possible D gene (5 bases). The CDR3 consists of 16 residues. V was cut by 3 bases and J by 2 bases, with 17 bases left in between. CDR1 and CDR2 (germline): ENHRY, SYGVKD.

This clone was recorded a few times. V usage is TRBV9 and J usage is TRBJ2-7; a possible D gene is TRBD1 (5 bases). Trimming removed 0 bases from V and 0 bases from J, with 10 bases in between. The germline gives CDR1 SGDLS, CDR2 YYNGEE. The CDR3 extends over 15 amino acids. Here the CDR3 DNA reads TGTGCCAGCAGCGTAGGACAGTCATCCTCCTACGAGCAGTACTTC. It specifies CASSVGQSSSYEQYF.

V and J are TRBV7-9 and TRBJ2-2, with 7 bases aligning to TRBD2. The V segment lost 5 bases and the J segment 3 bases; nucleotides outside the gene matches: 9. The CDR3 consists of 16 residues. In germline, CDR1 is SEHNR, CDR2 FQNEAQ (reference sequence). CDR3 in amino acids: CASSPRGGSYTGELFF. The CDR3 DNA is TGTGCCAGCAGCCCCCGGGGCGGGAGTTACACCGGGGAGCTGTTTTTT.

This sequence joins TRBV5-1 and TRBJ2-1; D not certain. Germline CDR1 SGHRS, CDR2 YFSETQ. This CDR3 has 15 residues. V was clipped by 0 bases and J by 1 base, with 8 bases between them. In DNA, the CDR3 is TGCGCCAGCAGCTTGGGGCAGACTTCCTACAATGAGCAGTTCTTC. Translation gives CASSLGQTSYNEQFF.

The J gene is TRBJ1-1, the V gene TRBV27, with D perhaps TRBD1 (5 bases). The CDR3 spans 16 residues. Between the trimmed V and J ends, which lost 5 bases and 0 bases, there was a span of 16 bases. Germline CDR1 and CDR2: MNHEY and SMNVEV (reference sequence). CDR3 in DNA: TGTGCCAGCAGTGAGCTGACAGACAGAATGAACACTGAAGCTTTCTTT. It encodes CASSELTDRMNTEAFF.